The rows below give T cell receptor beta chains drawn from one sample of a study of T cells after yellow fever vaccination. TCRdb reprocessed the 5' RACE reads with MiXCR, giving one entry per CDR3 protein. The data show around 350,000 distinct CDR3 sequences, approximately 10% seen once. Sequenced material: PBMCs, taken on the day of the first yellow fever vaccination. The receptors derive from a man aged 18 to 35 who received the YFV17D yellow fever vaccine. Both conserved end residues are part of each CDR3. Each record gives: clone size, J gene, V gene, D gene, CDR3 protein, CDR3 DNA. A D gene is named only where the DNA matches it firmly. For some rows the clone size is stated as once, few or many, or as a class when expanded; others skip it.

few | TRBJ1-6 | TRBV4-2 | NA | CASSQRDPRSSYNSPLHF | TGTGCCAGCAGCCAACGGGACCCGCGGAGCTCCTATAATTCACCCCTCCACTTT
many | TRBJ2-7 | TRBV7-9 | TRBD1 | CASSFSQGAYEQYF | TGTGCCAGCAGCTTCTCTCAGGGGGCCTACGAGCAGTACTTC
few | TRBJ1-2 | TRBV3-1 | NA | CASSQGGSWSYGYTF | TGTGCCAGCAGCCAAGGAGGGTCCTGGAGCTATGGCTACACCTTC
few | TRBJ2-7 | TRBV27 | NA | CASSLGGIGEQYF | TGTGCCAGCAGTTTAGGAGGGATCGGCGAGCAGTACTTC
few | TRBJ2-5 | TRBV27 | TRBD2 | CASSLYTSGDQETQYF | TGTGCCAGCAGTTTATATACTAGCGGGGACCAAGAGACCCAGTACTTC
NA | TRBJ2-3 | TRBV6-1 | NA | CASSLAFRFTDTQYF | TGTGCCAGCAGTCTCGCTTTTCGTTTCACAGATACGCAGTATTTT
NA | TRBJ1-4 | TRBV7-9 | NA | CASSTRRGASEILFF | TGTGCCAGCAGCACGAGGCGGGGCGCTAGCGAAATACTGTTTTTT
medium-sized | TRBJ2-7 | TRBV7-2 | TRBD1 | CASSSGTDYYEQYF | TGTGCCAGCAGCTCCGGGACAGATTACTACGAGCAGTACTTC
few | TRBJ1-2 | TRBV20-1 | TRBD1 | CSARDVGQQNYGYTF | TGCAGTGCTAGAGATGTGGGACAGCAAAACTATGGCTACACCTTC
few | TRBJ2-1 | TRBV4-3 | NA | CASSDSSSSYNEQFF | TGCGCCAGCTCGGACAGTTCTAGCTCCTACAATGAGCAGTTCTTC
many | TRBJ2-1 | TRBV5-5 | TRBD1 | CASSWFTGDNEQFF | TGTGCCAGCAGCTGGTTTACAGGGGACAATGAGCAGTTCTTC
few | TRBJ2-1 | TRBV3-1 | TRBD2 | CASSQAGGTGDEQFF | TGTGCCAGCAGCCAAGCGGGGGGTACCGGGGATGAGCAGTTCTTC
few | TRBJ2-7 | TRBV4-3 | TRBD2 | CASSQDHQAGPFYEQYF | TGCGCCAGCAGCCAAGATCACCAAGCGGGGCCATTCTACGAGCAGTACTTC
few | TRBJ2-1 | TRBV10-3 | NA | CAMGYNEQFF | TGTGCCATGGGTTACAATGAGCAGTTCTTC
NA | TRBJ2-1 | TRBV4-1 | TRBD2 | CASSQARGGRTGNEQFF | TGCGCCAGCAGCCAAGCGCGGGGGGGGCGTACAGGCAATGAGCAGTTCTTC
NA | TRBJ1-1 | TRBV7-2 | TRBD1 | CASSSIDRALYFF | TGTGCCAGCAGCTCCATCGACAGGGCTTTGTACTTCTTT
once | TRBJ2-7 | TRBV6-6 | NA | CASSYSQGGEQYF | TGTGCCAGCAGTTACTCTCAGGGCGGCGAGCAGTACTTC
few | TRBJ2-2 | TRBV24-1 | NA | CATLRENTGELFF | TGTGCCACCCTTCGGGAGAACACCGGGGAGCTGTTTTTT
few | TRBJ2-5 | TRBV20-1 | NA | CSASPLRGGGETQYF | TGCAGTGCTAGCCCCCTTAGGGGAGGGGGAGAGACCCAGTACTTC
NA | TRBJ1-3 | TRBV28 | NA | CASRSGGPGNTIYF | TGTGCCAGCAGGAGTGGGGGGCCTGGAAACACCATATATTTT
few | TRBJ2-3 | TRBV4-3 | TRBD1 | CASSQDSGPQGADTQYF | TGCGCCAGCAGCCAAGATAGTGGCCCTCAGGGGGCAGATACGCAGTATTTT
few | TRBJ2-1 | TRBV6-6 | NA | CASTISNEQFF | TGTGCCAGCACCATCAGCAATGAGCAGTTCTTC
NA | TRBJ2-3 | TRBV11-2 | TRBD2 | CASSLVGGGPSRTDTQYF | TGTGCCAGCAGCTTAGTGGGCGGGGGTCCTTCCCGCACAGATACGCAGTATTTT
once | TRBJ1-2 | TRBV4-2 | NA | CASSQEGKGTGANYGYTF | TGTGCCAGCAGCCAAGAAGGAAAAGGGACCGGGGCTAACTATGGCTACACCTTC
few | TRBJ2-1 | TRBV4-3 | NA | CASSQDLPANEQFF | TGCGCCAGCAGCCAAGATCTGCCTGCCAATGAGCAGTTCTTC
NA | TRBJ2-1 | TRBV5-6 | NA | CASGPELRHNEQFF | TGTGCCAGCGGCCCCGAGCTACGGCACAATGAGCAGTTCTTC
NA | TRBJ2-5 | TRBV5-6 | TRBD1 | CASRSRGQETQYF | TGTGCCAGCAGATCCAGGGGGCAAGAGACCCAGTACTTC
many | TRBJ2-3 | TRBV7-2 | TRBD2 | CASRKGLVTDTQYF | TGTGCCAGCAGGAAGGGACTAGTCACAGATACGCAGTATTTT
NA | TRBJ1-1 | TRBV7-8 | NA | CASSLTRGMNTEAFF | TGTGCCAGCAGCTTAACACGGGGGATGAACACTGAAGCTTTCTTT
NA | TRBJ2-3 | TRBV7-3 | NA | CASSLNEDTQYF | TGTGCCAGCAGCTTAAATGAAGATACGCAGTATTTT
NA | TRBJ2-7 | TRBV14 | TRBD2 | CASSQDGLALLF | TGTGCCAGCAGCCAAGATGGACTAGCGCTCCTCTTC
few | TRBJ1-3 | TRBV6-1 | NA | CASNQGGMSGNTIYF | TGTGCCAGCAATCAAGGGGGGATGTCTGGAAACACCATATATTTT
NA | TRBJ2-7 | TRBV6-1 | NA | CASSETYYEQYF | TGTGCCAGCAGTGAAACCTACTACGAGCAGTACTTC
NA | TRBJ1-1 | TRBV20-1 | NA | CSALRDSAGEAFF | TGCAGTGCTCTCCGGGACTCAGCGGGTGAAGCTTTCTTT
NA | TRBJ1-5 | TRBV19 | TRBD1 | CASTLRGQNQPQHF | TGTGCCAGTACCCTACGGGGACAGAATCAGCCCCAGCATTTT
NA | TRBJ1-1 | TRBV12-3/TRBV12-4 | NA | CASSLATAGTEAFF | TGTGCCAGCAGTTTAGCGACGGCCGGCACTGAAGCTTTCTTT
few | TRBJ2-7 | TRBV6-5 | NA | CASSLSQSVEQYF | TGTGCCAGCAGTTTGTCCCAGTCCGTCGAGCAGTACTTC
NA | TRBJ2-5 | TRBV5-4 | TRBD1 | CASSSGQSQETQYF | TGTGCCAGCAGCTCGGGACAGAGCCAAGAGACCCAGTACTTC
few | TRBJ2-1 | TRBV3-1 | NA | CASSQASYNEQFF | TGTGCCAGCAGCCAAGCCTCCTACAATGAGCAGTTCTTC
NA | TRBJ2-7 | TRBV5-1 | TRBD1 | CASSLVQGIEAYEQYF | TGCGCCAGCAGCTTGGTACAGGGGATAGAGGCCTACGAGCAGTACTTC
few | TRBJ2-3 | TRBV20-1 | TRBD1 | CSARDQTGALTSTDTQYF | TGCAGTGCTAGAGATCAGACAGGGGCTTTGACTAGCACAGATACGCAGTATTTT
NA | TRBJ2-5 | TRBV6-6 | NA | CASSTFVTETQYF | TGTGCCAGCAGCACCTTTGTTACAGAGACCCAGTACTTC
NA | TRBJ2-7 | TRBV6-2/TRBV6-3 | TRBD1 | CASSYRDSSYEQYF | TGTGCCAGCAGTTACCGGGACAGCTCCTACGAGCAGTACTTC
NA | TRBJ1-6 | TRBV12-3/TRBV12-4 | NA | CASSSTPLGYNSPLHF | TGTGCCAGCAGTTCCACTCCCTTAGGGTATAATTCACCCCTCCACTTT
few | TRBJ2-3 | TRBV5-1 | NA | CASSLRQGGSDTQYF | TGCGCCAGCAGCTTAAGACAGGGAGGGTCAGATACGCAGTATTTT
NA | TRBJ2-3 | TRBV6-2/TRBV6-3 | NA | CASSFRLPSTDTQYF | TGTGCCAGCAGTTTCAGGCTACCTAGCACAGATACGCAGTATTTT
many | TRBJ1-5 | TRBV6-1 | TRBD1 | CASRRQGLNQPQHF | TGTGCCAGCAGGAGACAGGGCCTCAATCAGCCCCAGCATTTT
NA | TRBJ2-1 | TRBV20-1 | TRBD1 | CSAPVQGNNEQFF | TGCAGTGCTCCGGTACAGGGGAACAATGAGCAGTTCTTC
NA | TRBJ2-5 | TRBV9 | TRBD2 | CASSVGAGGHQETQYF | TGTGCCAGCAGCGTAGGAGCGGGGGGACACCAAGAGACCCAGTACTTC
NA | TRBJ1-2 | TRBV18 | TRBD1 | CASSPSPTGDGYGYTF | TGTGCCAGCTCACCCTCCCCCACAGGGGATGGCTATGGCTACACCTTC
NA | TRBJ2-5 | TRBV12-3/TRBV12-4 | TRBD2 | CASSGGEAETQYF | TGTGCCAGCAGTGGGGGGGAGGCGGAGACCCAGTACTTC
few | TRBJ1-6 | TRBV6-1 | NA | CASRPPAGSPLHF | TGTGCCAGCAGGCCCCCGGCTGGGTCACCCCTCCACTTT
many | TRBJ2-7 | TRBV6-1 | TRBD2 | CASSPRTSDDEQYF | TGTGCCAGCAGTCCCCGGACTAGCGACGACGAGCAGTACTTC